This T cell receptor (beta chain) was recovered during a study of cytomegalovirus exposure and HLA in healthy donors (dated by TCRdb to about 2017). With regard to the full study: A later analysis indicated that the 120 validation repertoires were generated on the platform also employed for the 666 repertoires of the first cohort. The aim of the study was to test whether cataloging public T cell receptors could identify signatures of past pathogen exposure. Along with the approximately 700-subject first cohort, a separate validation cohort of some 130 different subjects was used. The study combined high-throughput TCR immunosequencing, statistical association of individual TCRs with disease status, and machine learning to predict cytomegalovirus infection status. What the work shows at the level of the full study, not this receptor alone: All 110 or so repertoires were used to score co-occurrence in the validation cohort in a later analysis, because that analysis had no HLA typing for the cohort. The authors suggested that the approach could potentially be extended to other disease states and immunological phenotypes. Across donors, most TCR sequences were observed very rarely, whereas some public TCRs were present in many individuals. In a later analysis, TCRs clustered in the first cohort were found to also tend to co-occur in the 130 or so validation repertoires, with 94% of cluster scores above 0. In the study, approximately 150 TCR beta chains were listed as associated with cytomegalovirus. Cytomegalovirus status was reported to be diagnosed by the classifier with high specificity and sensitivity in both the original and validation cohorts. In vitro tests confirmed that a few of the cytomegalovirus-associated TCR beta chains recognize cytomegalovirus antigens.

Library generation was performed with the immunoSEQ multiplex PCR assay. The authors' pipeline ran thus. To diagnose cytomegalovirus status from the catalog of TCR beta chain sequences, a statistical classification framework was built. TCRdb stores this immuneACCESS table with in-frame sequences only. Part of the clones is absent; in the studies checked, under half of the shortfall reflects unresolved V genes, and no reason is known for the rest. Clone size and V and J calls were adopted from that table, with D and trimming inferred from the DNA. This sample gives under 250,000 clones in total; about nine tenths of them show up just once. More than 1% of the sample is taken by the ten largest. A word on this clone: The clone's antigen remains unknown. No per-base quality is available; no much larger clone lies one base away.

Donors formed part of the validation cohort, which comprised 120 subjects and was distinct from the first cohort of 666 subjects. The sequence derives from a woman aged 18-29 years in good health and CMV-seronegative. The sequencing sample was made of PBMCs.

The CDR3 protein: CASSTRDTGFVGYGYTF. The DNA sequence is given as TGTGCCAGCAGCACCCGGGACACAGGGTTCGTAGGCTATGGCTACACCTTC. The chain is encoded by TRBV21-1 joined to TRBJ1-2; the table names TRBD1, a call not compared with the DNA. TRBV21-1 is listed as a pseudogene. Taken from cysteine to phenylalanine, the CDR3 has 17 residues. Only the CDR3 DNA stays, 51 bases, in frame from base 1.